What follows is one T cell receptor beta chain and its context. The ends were cut back, 5 bases at V and 4 bases at J, with 8 bases in the middle. The CDR3 consists of 13 residues. Germline lookup yields CDR1 MNHNY and CDR2 SVGAGI (reference sequence). This record comes from a study of blood T cell repertoires in COVID-19. Whole-study context: Sites across the United States, Italy and Spain contributed samples from acute and convalescent COVID-19. The cDNA or gDNA used as material had been derived from T cells, B-cell-depleted T cells, or PBMCs.

In the study's own analysis: Counts of nucleated cells, estimated from reference gene primer amplification, were obtained. Measured with immunoSEQ multiplex PCR; TCRdb has only the in-frame clones, and not every one. V, J and clone size derive from that table, while D and trimming were established from the DNA sequence. The sample yields approximately 200,000 clones, 70% to 90% seen once. The chain links TRBV6-6 to TRBJ1-4; D uncertain. The specimen sequenced was peripheral blood. This receptor was identified in a woman aged 25 to 39 with active or convalescent COVID-19. Here the CDR3 DNA reads TGTGCCAGCAGTCAACGGGATAATGAAAAACTGTTTTTT. The encoded protein is CASSQRDNEKLFF.